This T cell receptor (beta chain) came from a study of response to subunit inactivated influenza vaccine. This clonotype turned up a few times. TCRdb recomputed calls from the RT-PCR reads with MiXCR, one row per CDR3 protein. The sample has about 570,000 distinct CDR3 sequences, about 11% seen once; the top ten hold roughly 11%. The CDR3 runs 15 residues. The ends were cut back, 6 bases at V and 0 bases at J, with 12 bases in the middle. Germline CDR1 MNHNS, CDR2 SASEGT. These data are also associated with another study on T cells expressing NK-cell markers. That study adds: Beta-chain TCR cDNA was generated via 5'RACE template switching with UMIs.

The sequence was obtained from a man aged 45-65 years who received an inactivated influenza vaccine. Sequenced material: PBMCs from blood, taken on the day of vaccination. The chain links TRBV6-1 to TRBJ1-5; a possible D gene is TRBD1 (5 bases). This CDR3 is CASRTTELSNQPQHF. Written as DNA, the CDR3 is TGTGCCAGCAGGACGACAGAGCTTAGCAATCAGCCCCAGCATTTT.